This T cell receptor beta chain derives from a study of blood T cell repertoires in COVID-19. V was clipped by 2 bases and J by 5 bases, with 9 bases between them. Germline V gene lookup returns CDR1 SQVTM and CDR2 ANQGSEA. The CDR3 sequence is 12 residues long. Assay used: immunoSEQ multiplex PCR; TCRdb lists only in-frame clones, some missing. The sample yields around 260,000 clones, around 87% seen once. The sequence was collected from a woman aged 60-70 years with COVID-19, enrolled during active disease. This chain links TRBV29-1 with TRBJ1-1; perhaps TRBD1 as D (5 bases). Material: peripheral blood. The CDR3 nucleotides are TGCAGCGTTGAAACGGGGGGGACTGAAGCTTTCTTT. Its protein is CSVETGGTEAFF.